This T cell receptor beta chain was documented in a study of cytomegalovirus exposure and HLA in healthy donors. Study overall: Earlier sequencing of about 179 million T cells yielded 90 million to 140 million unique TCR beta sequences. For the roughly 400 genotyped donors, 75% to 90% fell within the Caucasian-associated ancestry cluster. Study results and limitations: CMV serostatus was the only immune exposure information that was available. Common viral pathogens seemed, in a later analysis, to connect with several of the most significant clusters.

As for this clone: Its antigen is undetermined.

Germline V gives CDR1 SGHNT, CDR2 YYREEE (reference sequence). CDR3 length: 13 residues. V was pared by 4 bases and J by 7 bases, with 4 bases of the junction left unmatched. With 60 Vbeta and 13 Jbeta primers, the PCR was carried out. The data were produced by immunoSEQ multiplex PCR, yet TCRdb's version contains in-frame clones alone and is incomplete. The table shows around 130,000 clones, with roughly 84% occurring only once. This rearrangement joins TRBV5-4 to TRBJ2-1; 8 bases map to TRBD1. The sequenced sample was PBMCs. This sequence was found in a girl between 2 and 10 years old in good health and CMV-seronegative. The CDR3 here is CASSPDRENEQFF. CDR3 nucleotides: TGTGCCAGCAGCCCGGACAGGGAAAATGAGCAGTTCTTC.